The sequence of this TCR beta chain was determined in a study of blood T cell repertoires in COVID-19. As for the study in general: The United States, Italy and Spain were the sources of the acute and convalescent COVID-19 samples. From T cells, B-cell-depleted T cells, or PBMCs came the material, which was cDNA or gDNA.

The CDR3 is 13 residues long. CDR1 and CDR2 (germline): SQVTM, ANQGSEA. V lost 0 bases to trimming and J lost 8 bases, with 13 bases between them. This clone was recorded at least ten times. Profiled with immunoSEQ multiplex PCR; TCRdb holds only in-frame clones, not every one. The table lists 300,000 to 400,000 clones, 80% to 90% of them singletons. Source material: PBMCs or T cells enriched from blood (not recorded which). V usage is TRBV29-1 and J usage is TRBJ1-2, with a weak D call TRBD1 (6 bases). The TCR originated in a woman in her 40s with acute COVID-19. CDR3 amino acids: CSVEDRGGEGYTF. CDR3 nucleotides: TGCAGCGTTGAAGATAGGGGGGGAGAGGGCTACACCTTC.